A selection of T cell receptor beta chains follows, all from one sample in a study of siplizumab effects on memory and regulatory T cells. The data were produced by immunoSEQ multiplex PCR, yet TCRdb's version contains in-frame clones alone and is incomplete. The top ten clones hold roughly 1.5% of a sample with around 110,000 clones, approximately 94% of them seen once. Sequenced input: non-Treg CD4+ T cells sorted from blood. Source of these receptors: a human donor in good health. CDR3s include the opening cysteine and the closing phenylalanine or tryptophan. D genes are given only for firm matches. Clone size, where shown, is once, few, many, or a class for clones that have expanded.

TRBJ2-3 | - | - | TRBV7-3 | CASSLGGKRVTDTQYF | TGTGCCAGCAGCTTAGGGGGGAAGCGGGTGACAGATACGCAGTATTTT
TRBJ1-2 | once | - | TRBV5-1 | CASSSGQLFNYGYTF | TGCGCCAGCAGCTCCGGACAGCTTTTTAACTATGGCTACACCTTC
TRBJ2-3 | - | - | TRBV29-1 | CSVCQDPSTDTQYF | TGCAGCGTTTGCCAGGACCCTAGCACAGATACGCAGTATTTT
TRBJ1-2 | - | - | TRBV10-1 | CASSDGSSDYGYTF | TGCGCCAGCAGTGATGGGAGTTCCGACTATGGCTACACCTTC
TRBJ2-7 | once | - | TRBV4-1 | CASSQALLGVLYEQYF | TGCGCCAGCAGCCAAGCCCTCCTAGGCGTTCTTTACGAGCAGTACTTC
TRBJ2-3 | - | - | TRBV27 | CASSAEGRDTQYF | TGTGCCAGCAGTGCGGAGGGAAGAGATACGCAGTATTTT
TRBJ2-5 | - | - | TRBV7-2 | CASSFAGAQETQYF | TGTGCCAGCAGCTTTGCGGGGGCCCAAGAGACCCAGTACTTC
TRBJ2-6 | - | - | TRBV6-5 | CASSLAGANVLTF | TGTGCCAGCAGTCTAGCTGGGGCCAACGTCCTGACTTTC
TRBJ1-3 | - | - | TRBV21-1 | CASNFRTPGNTIYF | TGTGCCAGCAATTTCAGGACCCCTGGAAACACCATATATTTT
TRBJ2-5 | - | TRBD1 | TRBV10-3 | CAISEPLGRQGQETQYF | TGTGCCATCAGTGAGCCCCTGGGTCGACAGGGACAAGAGACCCAGTACTTC
TRBJ2-1 | - | TRBD1 | TRBV9 | CASSVLGQGTSNEQFF | TGTGCCAGCAGCGTATTAGGACAGGGGACCTCAAATGAGCAGTTCTTC
TRBJ2-7 | - | - | TRBV6-5 | CASSRGQTFPYEQYF | TGTGCCAGCAGCCGTGGACAGACCTTTCCCTACGAGCAGTACTTC
TRBJ2-3 | - | TRBD2 | TRBV7-3 | CASSLNGRGTDTQYF | TGTGCCAGCAGCTTAAACGGGAGGGGCACAGATACGCAGTATTTT
TRBJ1-5 | - | - | TRBV5-1 | CASSLGGGQPQHF | TGCGCCAGCAGCTTGGGAGGAGGGCAGCCCCAGCATTTT
TRBJ1-2 | - | - | TRBV11-1 | CASSRDSYGYTF | TGTGCCAGCAGCCGAGACAGCTATGGCTACACCTTC
TRBJ1-2 | - | - | TRBV4-1 | CASSQEGGRIRGYTF | TGCGCCAGCAGCCAAGAGGGGGGGCGGATTCGTGGCTACACCTTC
TRBJ1-1 | - | TRBD1 | TRBV6-5 | CASSRGQGAAEAFF | TGTGCCAGCAGTAGGGGACAGGGGGCGGCTGAAGCTTTCTTT
TRBJ1-5 | - | - | TRBV6-6 | CASSFVEQPQHF | TGTGCCAGCAGTTTCGTGGAGCAGCCCCAGCATTTT
TRBJ1-1 | - | - | TRBV6-4 | CASSEIGGTEAFF | TGTGCCAGCAGTGAAATAGGGGGGACTGAAGCTTTCTTT
TRBJ1-1 | - | TRBD1 | TRBV5-1 | CASSLGTGGAFF | TGCGCCAGCAGCTTGGGGACAGGGGGAGCTTTCTTT
TRBJ1-6 | - | TRBD1 | TRBV6-6 | CASNSRQGYSPLHF | TGTGCCAGCAATTCAAGACAGGGATATTCACCCCTCCACTTT
TRBJ2-1 | - | TRBD2 | TRBV6-1 | CASSLLAGGRNEQFF | TGTGCCAGCAGTTTACTAGCGGGAGGGCGGAATGAGCAGTTCTTC
TRBJ1-2 | - | TRBD1 | TRBV2 | CASRDRVSLGGYTF | TGTGCCAGCCGCGACAGGGTTTCGCTGGGCGGCTACACCTTC
TRBJ1-5 | - | TRBD1 | TRBV28 | CASSFIPGTGPNQPQHF | TGTGCCAGCAGTTTTATCCCCGGGACAGGGCCAAATCAGCCCCAGCATTTT
TRBJ2-3 | - | TRBD2 | TRBV9 | CASSTGLAGVVDTQYF | TGTGCCAGCAGTACGGGACTAGCGGGAGTGGTAGATACGCAGTATTTT
TRBJ2-7 | once | - | TRBV6-6 | CASAFSLEQYF | TGTGCCAGCGCCTTCTCTCTCGAGCAGTACTTC
TRBJ2-6 | - | - | TRBV7-7 | CASSPSSGANVLTF | TGTGCTAGCAGCCCCTCCTCCGGGGCCAACGTCCTGACTTTC
TRBJ2-1 | - | TRBD1 | TRBV11-1 | CASSPRQGYEQFF | TGTGCCAGCAGCCCTCGACAGGGCTATGAGCAGTTCTTC
TRBJ2-3 | - | - | TRBV7-9 | CASSWAASTDTQYF | TGTGCCAGCAGCTGGGCCGCTAGCACAGATACGCAGTATTTT
TRBJ1-5 | - | - | TRBV19 | CASSPDSHSNQPQHF | TGTGCCAGTAGTCCAGACAGCCATAGCAATCAGCCCCAGCATTTT
TRBJ2-6 | once | TRBD1 | TRBV7-2 | CASSKRPQGASGANVLTF | TGTGCCAGCAGCAAAAGACCGCAGGGGGCGTCTGGGGCCAACGTCCTGACTTTC
TRBJ2-5 | - | - | TRBV6-1 | CASSQETQYF | TGTGCCAGCAGCCAAGAGACCCAGTACTTC
TRBJ2-2 | - | - | TRBV6-5 | CASSPPWGTGELFF | TGTGCCAGCAGTCCCCCCTGGGGCACCGGGGAGCTGTTTTTT
TRBJ2-1 | - | TRBD2 | TRBV5-4 | CASSFTSGSLEQFF | TGTGCCAGCAGCTTTACCAGCGGGAGCCTTGAGCAGTTCTTC
TRBJ2-5 | - | - | TRBV7-9 | CASSFWSGGQETQYF | TGTGCCAGCAGCTTTTGGTCTGGGGGCCAAGAGACCCAGTACTTC
TRBJ2-1 | - | TRBD2 | TRBV7-3 | CASSMGLAGDEQFF | TGTGCCAGCAGTATGGGACTAGCGGGAGATGAGCAGTTCTTC
TRBJ1-1 | - | - | TRBV5-1 | CASSSYMGGMLAEAFF | TGCGCCAGCAGCTCATATATGGGGGGGATGTTGGCTGAAGCTTTCTTT
TRBJ2-5 | - | TRBD1 | TRBV25-1 | CASSDLTGVETQYF | TGTGCCAGCAGTGACCTGACAGGGGTCGAGACCCAGTACTTC
TRBJ2-4 | - | - | TRBV6-5 | CASSYQRRGENIQYF | TGTGCCAGCAGTTATCAGCGTCGAGGGGAAAACATTCAGTACTTC
TRBJ2-5 | once | TRBD2 | TRBV7-3 | CASSPGASGRETQYF | TGTGCCAGCAGCCCGGGGGCTAGCGGGAGGGAGACCCAGTACTTC
TRBJ2-2 | - | - | TRBV5-4 | CASSGTVNTGELFF | TGTGCCAGCAGCGGGACGGTGAACACCGGGGAGCTGTTTTTT
TRBJ2-7 | - | - | TRBV10-3 | CAISEPSLDEQYF | TGTGCCATCAGTGAGCCTAGCTTGGACGAGCAGTACTTC
TRBJ2-3 | - | TRBD2 | TRBV5-4 | CASSWDYSSTDTQYF | TGTGCCAGCAGCTGGGACTATTCTAGCACAGATACGCAGTATTTT
TRBJ2-7 | - | TRBD1 | TRBV5-1 | CASSLEGQNLREQYF | TGCGCCAGCAGCTTGGAGGGACAGAACCTTAGAGAGCAGTACTTC
TRBJ2-1 | once | TRBD2 | TRBV16 | CASSQGLAGEFEQFF | TGTGCCAGCAGCCAGGGACTAGCGGGAGAGTTTGAGCAGTTCTTC
TRBJ2-2 | - | - | TRBV9 | CASSARDHLNTGELFF | TGTGCCAGCAGCGCCCGGGACCATCTGAACACCGGGGAGCTGTTTTTT
TRBJ1-4 | - | TRBD1 | TRBV6-5 | CASSYSDRRNEKLFF | TGTGCCAGCAGTTACTCGGACAGGCGGAATGAAAAACTGTTTTTT